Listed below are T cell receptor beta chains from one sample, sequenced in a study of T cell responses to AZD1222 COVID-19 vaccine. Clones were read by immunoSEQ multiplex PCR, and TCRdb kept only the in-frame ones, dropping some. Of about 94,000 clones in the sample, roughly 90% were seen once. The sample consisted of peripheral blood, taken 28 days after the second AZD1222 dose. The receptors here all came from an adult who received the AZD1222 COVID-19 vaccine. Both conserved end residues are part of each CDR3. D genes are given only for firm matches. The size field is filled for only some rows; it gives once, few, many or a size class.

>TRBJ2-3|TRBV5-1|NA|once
TGCGCCAGCAGCTTGGGATTAGTAGTTAAGTCTAGCACAGATACGCAGTATTTT
CASSLGLVVKSSTDTQYF
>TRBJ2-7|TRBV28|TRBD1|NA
TGTGCCAGCAGTTTAGGCACCGGGACAGGGGAGCCCGAGCAGTACTTC
CASSLGTGTGEPEQYF
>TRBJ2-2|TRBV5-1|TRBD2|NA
TGCGCCAGCAGCTTGGAGCTAGCGGGATACACCGGGGAGCTGTTTTTT
CASSLELAGYTGELFF
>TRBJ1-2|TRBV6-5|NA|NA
TGTGCCAGCAAAACAGGGACGCGGAATATTTATGGCTACACCTTC
CASKTGTRNIYGYTF
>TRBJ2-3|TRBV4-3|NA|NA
TGCGCCAGCAGCCAAGCGTCGATCGGGGCCGGAGATACGCAGTATTTT
CASSQASIGAGDTQYF
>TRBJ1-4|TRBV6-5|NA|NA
TGTGCCAGCAGCCTAGCGGGGACAACTAATGAAAAACTGTTTTTT
CASSLAGTTNEKLFF
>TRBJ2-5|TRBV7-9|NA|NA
TGTGCCAGCAGCTTCCTCCAAGAGACCCAGTACTTC
CASSFLQETQYF
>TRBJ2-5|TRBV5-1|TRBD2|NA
TGCGCCAGCAGCCCCTTGACTAGCGGGAGCCTAGAGACCCAGTACTTC
CASSPLTSGSLETQYF
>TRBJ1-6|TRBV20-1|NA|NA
TGCAGTGCTAGTGTGGCAGGGAGGTCACCCCTCCACTTT
CSASVAGRSPLHF
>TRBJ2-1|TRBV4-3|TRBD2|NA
TGCGCCAGCAGCCTCGGACTAGCGGGGAGCAATGAGCAGTTCTTC
CASSLGLAGSNEQFF
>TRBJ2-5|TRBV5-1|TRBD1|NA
TGCGCCAGCACTCCTACGGGACAGCCTATGTGGGAGACCCAGTACTTC
CASTPTGQPMWETQYF